One and the same sample provided the 8 T cell receptor beta chains below, sequenced in a study of CD8+ T cells in alopecia areata. TCR sequencing used cDNA made by reverse transcription of extracted RNA. The table came from immunoSEQ multiplex PCR; TCRdb's copy has only in-frame clones and leaves some out. The table records roughly 110,000 clones, roughly 89% of them present only once. Indicated treatment: oral pan-JAK inhibitor, 5-10 mg twice daily. The sample in question was CD8+ T cells sorted from blood, obtained at week 24, from a patient treated with tofacitinib. The receptor source for this set is a human donor with alopecia areata.

The V and J genes are TRBV7-2 and TRBJ2-5; 11 bases are a match to TRBD2. Germline loops: CDR1 SGHTA, CDR2 FQGNSA. V lost 4 bases to trimming and J lost 5 bases; unmatched junction nucleotides: 12. This CDR3 region has 17 residues. The CDR3 sequence: CASSSTRRASGGETQYF. The CDR3 DNA is TGTGCCAGCAGCTCAACCCGTAGGGCTAGCGGGGGGGAGACCCAGTACTTC.

V usage is TRBV12-5 and J usage is TRBJ1-1; perhaps TRBD1 as D (6 bases). The V end lost 0 bases, the J end lost 1 base, and 15 bases lay between the germline ends. This CDR3 has 17 residues. CDR1 LGHNT and CDR2 FRNRAP come from the germline V gene. This chain's CDR3 is CASGLVTGGARNTEAFF. DNA for the CDR3: TGTGCTAGTGGTTTGGTAACTGGGGGGGCCCGGAACACTGAAGCTTTCTTT.

This chain connects TRBV6-6 to TRBJ2-1; D is undetermined. Germline CDR1 is MNHNY and CDR2 is SVGAGI (reference sequence). The V gene lost 5 bases and the J gene lost 3 bases, with 14 bases spanning the gap. The CDR3 extends over 15 amino acids. CDR3 loop: CASSARNPVYNEQFF. Here the CDR3 DNA reads TGTGCCAGCAGTGCCCGGAACCCGGTCTACAATGAGCAGTTCTTC.

This clone appeared once. The genes are TRBV28 and TRBJ2-3; 9 bases map to TRBD2. Losses at the gene ends were 5 bases for V and 6 bases for J; bases not matched to a gene: 9. CDR1 MDHEN and CDR2 SYDVKM come from the germline V gene. This CDR3 region has 15 residues. In nucleotides, the CDR3 is TGTGCCAGCAGTCCTGAGCGCGGGGGGGAGGATACGCAGTATTTT. It yields the protein CASSPERGGEDTQYF.

In its sample, this clone was seen once. J is TRBJ2-7 and V is TRBV9; D perhaps matches TRBD1 (5 bases). Trimming shortened V by 4 bases and J by 6 bases, and 20 bases separated the two germline ends. The CDR3 is 15 residues long. The germline CDR1 and CDR2 sequences are SGDLS and YYNGEE. The CDR3 spells CASSSTGSPYGEQYF. CDR3 DNA: TGTGCCAGCAGCTCTACAGGTTCCCCCTACGGCGAGCAGTACTTC. Full variable domain (remainder filled in from reference TRBV9 and TRBJ2-7): DSGVTQTPKHLITATGQRVTLRCSPRSGDLSVYWYQQSLDQGLQFLIQYYNGEERAKGNILERFSAQQFPDLHSELNLSSLELGDSALYFCASSSTGSPYGEQYFGPGTRLTVT.

The V gene is TRBV27, the J gene TRBJ2-7; D is possibly TRBD1 or TRBD2 (5 bases each). Germline V gene sequence: CDR1 MNHEY, CDR2 SMNVEV (reference sequence). The CDR3 extends over 13 amino acids. V lost 5 bases to trimming and J lost 6 bases, with 14 bases between them. The CDR3 region has the DNA TGTGCCAGCAGTCCTGGGACGGGTGGCGAGCAGTACTTC. Translating gives CASSPGTGGEQYF.

The chain combines TRBV4-1 with TRBJ1-5; D ambiguous. The V and J ends lost 3 bases and 1 base respectively, with 7 bases between them. This CDR3 comprises 14 residues. Germline V CDR1 and CDR2: MGHRA, YSYEKL. The CDR3 spells CASSQGGSNQPQHF. CDR3 DNA sequence: TGCGCCAGCAGCCAGGGTGGGAGCAATCAGCCCCAGCATTTT.

This chain links TRBV4-3 with TRBJ2-7; TRBD2 matches at 8 bases. The CDR3 is made up of 16 amino acids. Unmatched junction bases numbered 5, after V lost 0 bases and J lost 1 base. CDR1 is LGHNA and CDR2 is YSLEER in the germline V gene. The CDR3 here is CASSQDWERGSYEQYF. The DNA of the CDR3 is TGCGCCAGCAGCCAAGATTGGGAGCGGGGGTCCTACGAGCAGTACTTC.